This T cell receptor (beta chain) was sequenced during a study of persistence of HIV-infected CD4 T cells. Overall study: Donors were ART-treated; their CMV- and Gag-responding CD4+ T cells were isolated. Multiple blood draws of up to about 180 mL, except two donors with single leukapheresis. Overall study findings and caveats: Compared with CD3/CD28-stimulated cells, CMV- and Gag-responding cells showed lower TCRbeta richness. Bulk TCR data could not be restricted to HIV-1-infected CMV-responding cells.

Trimming took 5 bases from V and 4 from J, leaving 17 bases between them. This CDR3 has 15 residues. Germline CDR1 SEHNR, CDR2 FQNEAQ (reference sequence). An overlapping HIV-1 Gag peptide pool stimulated these cells at approximately 0.91 ug/peptide/mL. CD40L-negative CD69-negative CD45RO-high memory CD4+ T cells were sorted as populations depleted of antigen-responding cells. The table lists this clone with a few counts. Antigen: not known. The immunoSEQ assay was version 4, run in survey mode. The method was immunoSEQ multiplex PCR; TCRdb's version includes in-frame clones alone and lacks a portion of them. The repertoire holds about 41,000 clones, with around three quarters as singletons.

The chain combines TRBV7-9 with TRBJ1-2; D remains ambiguous. Sequencing was performed on CD4+ T cells sorted from PBMCs after 18-hour stimulation, taken from a patient who received antiretroviral therapy. The sequence was collected from an adult man with HIV who was CMV-seropositive. The CDR3 spells CASSPGPGEGYGYTF. CDR3 DNA: TGTGCCAGCAGCCCCGGACCGGGAGAAGGCTATGGCTACACCTTC.